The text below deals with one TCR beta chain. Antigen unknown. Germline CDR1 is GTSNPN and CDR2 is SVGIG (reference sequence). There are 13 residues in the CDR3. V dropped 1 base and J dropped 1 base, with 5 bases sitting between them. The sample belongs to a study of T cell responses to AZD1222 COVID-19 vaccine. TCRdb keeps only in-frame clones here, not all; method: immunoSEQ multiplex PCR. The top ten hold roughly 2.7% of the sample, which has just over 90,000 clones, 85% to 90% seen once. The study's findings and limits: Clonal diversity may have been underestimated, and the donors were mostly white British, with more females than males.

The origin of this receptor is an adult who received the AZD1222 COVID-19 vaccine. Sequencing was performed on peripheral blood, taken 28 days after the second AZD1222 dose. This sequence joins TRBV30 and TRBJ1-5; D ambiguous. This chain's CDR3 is CAWSEDSNQPQHF. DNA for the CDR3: TGTGCCTGGAGTGAGGACAGCAATCAGCCCCAGCATTTT.